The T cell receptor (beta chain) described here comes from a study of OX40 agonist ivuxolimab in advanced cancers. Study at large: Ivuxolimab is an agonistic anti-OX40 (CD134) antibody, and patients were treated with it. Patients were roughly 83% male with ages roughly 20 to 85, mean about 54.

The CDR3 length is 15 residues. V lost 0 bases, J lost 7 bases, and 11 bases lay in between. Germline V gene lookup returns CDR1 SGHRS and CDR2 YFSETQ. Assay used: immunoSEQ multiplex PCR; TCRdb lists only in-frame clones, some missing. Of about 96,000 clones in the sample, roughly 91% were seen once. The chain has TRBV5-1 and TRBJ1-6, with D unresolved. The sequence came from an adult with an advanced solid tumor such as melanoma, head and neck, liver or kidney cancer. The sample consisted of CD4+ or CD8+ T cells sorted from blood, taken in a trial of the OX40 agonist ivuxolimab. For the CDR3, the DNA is TGCGCCAGCAGCTTGGAACGCGGACGGAATTCACCCCTCCACTTT. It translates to CASSLERGRNSPLHF.